A single sample is the source of the 8 T cell receptor beta chains below, sequenced in a study of Ad26.COV2.S vaccination and SARS-CoV-2 variants. Generated by immunoSEQ multiplex PCR, the TCRdb table keeps only in-frame clones and is missing some. The data show some 410,000 clones, around 92% seen once. The treatment is: around 19 received Ad26.COV2.S at low or high dose, single or two shots; 5 received placebo; per-sample allocation not given. Sampling was done on day 63 after the first vaccine or placebo injection. The specimen was peripheral blood, collected in a trial of Ad26.COV2.S vaccine versus placebo. These receptors all come from a person between 18 and 65 years old who received the Ad26.COV2.S COVID-19 vaccine or a placebo.

This chain links TRBV7-2 with TRBJ1-2, with 10 bases matching TRBD1. Germline V gene sequence: CDR1 SGHTA, CDR2 FQGNSA. With 1 base clipped from V and 7 bases from J, the junction kept 3 bases outside the gene matches. The CDR3 has 14 residues. The CDR3 sequence: CASSLDGTGVGYTF. The CDR3 DNA sequence: TGTGCCAGCAGCTTAGACGGGACAGGGGTTGGCTACACCTTC.

This chain links TRBV4-3 with TRBJ2-7; the D is unclear. Germline V gene lookup returns CDR1 LGHNA and CDR2 YSLEER. This CDR3 spans 14 amino acids. V was clipped by 1 base and J by 2 bases, with 9 bases between them. The CDR3 is CASSQGEIAYEQYF. DNA of the CDR3: TGCGCCAGCAGCCAAGGAGAGATCGCCTACGAGCAGTACTTC.

The CDR3, as DNA: TGTGCCAGCAGCAAACGACAGGGTGGGGACATTCAGTACTTC. Translating gives CASSKRQGGDIQYF. The V gene is TRBV9, the J gene TRBJ2-4; 7 positions match TRBD1. Germline V CDR1 and CDR2: SGDLS, YYNGEE. The CDR3 totals 14 residues. The ends lost 4 bases at V and 8 bases at J; junction bases unmatched: 9.

The rearrangement uses TRBV30 and TRBJ1-1; no clear D gene. CDR1 GTSNPN and CDR2 SVGIG come from the germline V gene (reference sequence). With 3 bases removed from V and 1 base from J, the gap between germline ends came to 6 bases. The CDR3 totals 12 residues. Written as DNA, the CDR3 is TGTGCCTGGAGACAGAAGAACACTGAAGCTTTCTTT. Translated: CAWRQKNTEAFF. Full variable domain (rest looked up from reference TRBV30 and TRBJ1-1): SQTIHQWPATLVQPVGSPLSLECTVEGTSNPNLYWYRQAAGRGLQLLFYSVGIGQISSEVPQNLSASRPQDRQFILSSKKLLLSDSGFYLCAWRQKNTEAFFGQGTRLTVV.

The chain has TRBV6-5 and TRBJ2-7; D remains ambiguous. The ends were cut back, 8 bases at V and 4 bases at J, with 18 bases in the middle. Germline assignment: CDR1 MNHEY and CDR2 SVGAGI. The CDR3 has 14 residues. CDR3 sequence reads: CASQSGRHSYEQYF. CDR3 coding DNA: TGTGCCAGCCAGAGTGGTAGACACAGTTACGAGCAGTACTTC.

As DNA, the CDR3 is TGCGCCAGCAGCCCGCTTCGATCTAACGAGCAGTACTTC. It yields the protein CASSPLRSNEQYF. V and J are TRBV5-1 and TRBJ2-7; D call uncertain. Germline V CDR1 and CDR2: SGHRS, YFSETQ. Trimming removed 4 bases from V and 5 bases from J, with 13 bases in between. The CDR3 length is 13 residues.

The rearrangement uses TRBV4-3 and TRBJ1-1, with 9 bases identical to TRBD1. The junction had 17 bases not matched to a gene; V was cut back by 0 bases and J by 6 bases. The CDR3 spans 19 residues. Germline CDR1 reads LGHNA; CDR2 reads YSLEER. The CDR3 DNA follows: TGCGCCAGCAGCCAAGACCCCCACTCAACAGGGGGCAGGGGCGCTGAAGCTTTCTTT. Residues: CASSQDPHSTGGRGAEAFF.

This chain connects TRBV28 to TRBJ1-5; possible D gene TRBD1, 6 bases. CDR1 and CDR2 from the germline V gene are MDHEN and SYDVKM. V was cut by 6 bases and J by 7 bases, with 19 bases left in between. The CDR3 sequence is 15 residues long. The CDR3 DNA reads TGTGCCAGCAGGCCCGACGAAGGTAGGGGGCAGCCCCAGCATTTT. Translating gives CASRPDEGRGQPQHF.